A single T cell receptor (beta chain) is shown here with its context. Its specificity is unknown. The data stem from a study of cytomegalovirus exposure and HLA in healthy donors. Germline lookup yields CDR1 SQVTM and CDR2 ANQGSEA. The CDR3 runs 12 residues. Trimming took 4 bases from V and 7 from J; bases not matched to a gene: 4. Repertoires were generated with immunoSEQ multiplex PCR, while TCRdb's copy carries only in-frame clones and drops some. The table records around 300,000 clones, 88% of them present only once. Overall study findings and caveats: Researchers counted over 150 TCR beta chains as cytomegalovirus-associated.

The V and J genes are TRBV29-1 and TRBJ2-3, with 8 positions matching TRBD1. Sequencing was performed on PBMCs. The receptor's source is a woman aged 18-29 years in good health and CMV-seronegative. CDR3 nucleotide sequence: TGCAGCGTTGGCCGGACAGGGAATACGCAGTATTTT. It is translated as CSVGRTGNTQYF.